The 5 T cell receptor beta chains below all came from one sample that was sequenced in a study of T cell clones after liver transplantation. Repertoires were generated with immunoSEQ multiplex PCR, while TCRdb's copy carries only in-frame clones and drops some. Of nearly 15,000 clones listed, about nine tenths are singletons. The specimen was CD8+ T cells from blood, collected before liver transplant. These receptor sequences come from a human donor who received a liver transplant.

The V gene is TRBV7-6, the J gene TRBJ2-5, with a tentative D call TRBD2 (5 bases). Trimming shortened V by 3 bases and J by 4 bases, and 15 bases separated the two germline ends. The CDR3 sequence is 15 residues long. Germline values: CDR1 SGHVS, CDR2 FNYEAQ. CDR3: CASSFPGKDRETQYF. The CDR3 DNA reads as TGTGCCAGCAGCTTTCCGGGAAAGGATCGAGAGACCCAGTACTTC.

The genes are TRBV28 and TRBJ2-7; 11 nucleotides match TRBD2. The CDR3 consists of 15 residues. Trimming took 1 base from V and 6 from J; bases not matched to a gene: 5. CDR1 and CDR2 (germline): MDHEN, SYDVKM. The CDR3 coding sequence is TGTGCCAGCAGTTTATATACGACTAGCGGGATCGAGCAGTACTTC. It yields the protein CASSLYTTSGIEQYF.

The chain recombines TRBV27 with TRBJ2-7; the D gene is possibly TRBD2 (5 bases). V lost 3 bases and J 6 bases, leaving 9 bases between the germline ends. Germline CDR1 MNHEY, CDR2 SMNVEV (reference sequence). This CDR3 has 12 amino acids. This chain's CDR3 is CASSFSGGEQYF. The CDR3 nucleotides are TGTGCCAGCAGTTTCTCAGGAGGCGAGCAGTACTTC.

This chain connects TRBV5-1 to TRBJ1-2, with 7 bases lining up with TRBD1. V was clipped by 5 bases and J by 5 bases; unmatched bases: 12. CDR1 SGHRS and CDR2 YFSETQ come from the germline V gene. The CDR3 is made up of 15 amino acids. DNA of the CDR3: TGCGCCAGCAGACCGACAGGGCAAATTATATATGGCTACACCTTC. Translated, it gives CASRPTGQIIYGYTF.

CDR3 protein: CASSSGPNTEAFF. The CDR3 DNA is TGTGCCAGCAGCTCGGGACCGAACACTGAAGCTTTCTTT. The rearrangement uses TRBV11-2 and TRBJ1-1; weak D call: TRBD1 (5 bases). The germline V gene has CDR1 SGHAT and CDR2 FQNNGV. Trimming removed 4 bases at V and 1 base at J, with 7 bases between. The CDR3 sequence is 13 residues long.